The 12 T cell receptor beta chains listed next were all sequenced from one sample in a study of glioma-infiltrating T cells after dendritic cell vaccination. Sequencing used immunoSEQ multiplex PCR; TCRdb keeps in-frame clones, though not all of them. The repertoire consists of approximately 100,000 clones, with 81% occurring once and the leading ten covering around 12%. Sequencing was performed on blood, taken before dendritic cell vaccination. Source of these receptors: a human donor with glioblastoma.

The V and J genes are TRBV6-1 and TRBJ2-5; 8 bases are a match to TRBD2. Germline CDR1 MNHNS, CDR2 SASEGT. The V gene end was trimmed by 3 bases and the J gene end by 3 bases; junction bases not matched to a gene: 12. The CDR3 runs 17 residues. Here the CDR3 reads CASSESKGLAEKETQYF. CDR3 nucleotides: TGTGCCAGCAGTGAGTCAAAAGGACTAGCAGAAAAAGAGACCCAGTACTTC.

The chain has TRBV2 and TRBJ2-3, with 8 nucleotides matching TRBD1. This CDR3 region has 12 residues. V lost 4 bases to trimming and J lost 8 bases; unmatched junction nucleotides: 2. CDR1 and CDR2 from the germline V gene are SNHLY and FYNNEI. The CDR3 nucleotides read TGTGCCAGCAGTGTACAGGGGGGTACGCAGTATTTT. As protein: CASSVQGGTQYF.

In DNA form, the CDR3 reads TGTGCCGGAAGACAGACCTTGAACACTGAAGCTTTCTTT. Its translation: CAGRQTLNTEAFF. This chain joins TRBV2 and TRBJ1-1; possibly TRBD1 for D (5 bases). Per germline, CDR1 SNHLY and CDR2 FYNNEI. Trimming left V 11 bases short and J 0 bases short, with 13 bases between. The CDR3 has 13 residues.

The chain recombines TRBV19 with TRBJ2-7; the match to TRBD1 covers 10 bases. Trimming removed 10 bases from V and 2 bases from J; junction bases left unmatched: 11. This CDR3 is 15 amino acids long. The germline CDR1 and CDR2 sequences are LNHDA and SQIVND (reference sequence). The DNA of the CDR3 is TGTGCCACTCAACGGGACAGGGGAGCCGCCTACGAGCAGTACTTC. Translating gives CATQRDRGAAYEQYF.

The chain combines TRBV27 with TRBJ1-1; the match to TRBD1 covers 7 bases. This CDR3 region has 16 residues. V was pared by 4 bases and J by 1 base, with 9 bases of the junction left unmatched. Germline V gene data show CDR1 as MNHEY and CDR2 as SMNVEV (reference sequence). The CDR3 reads CASSSGQGDWNTEAFF. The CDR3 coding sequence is TGTGCCAGCAGTTCCGGGCAGGGGGATTGGAACACTGAAGCTTTCTTT.

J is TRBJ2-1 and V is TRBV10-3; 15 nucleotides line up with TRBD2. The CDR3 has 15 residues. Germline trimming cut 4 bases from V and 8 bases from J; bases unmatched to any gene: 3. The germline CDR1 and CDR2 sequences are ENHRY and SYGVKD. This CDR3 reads CAISGGLAGGHEQFF. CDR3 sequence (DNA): TGTGCCATCAGTGGGGGACTAGCGGGGGGACATGAGCAGTTCTTC.

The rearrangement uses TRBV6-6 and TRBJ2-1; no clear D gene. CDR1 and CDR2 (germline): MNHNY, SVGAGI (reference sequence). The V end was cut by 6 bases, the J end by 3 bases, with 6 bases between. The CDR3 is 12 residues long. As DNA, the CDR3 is TGTGCCAGCAGCCGAGACTACAATGAGCAGTTCTTC. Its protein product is CASSRDYNEQFF.

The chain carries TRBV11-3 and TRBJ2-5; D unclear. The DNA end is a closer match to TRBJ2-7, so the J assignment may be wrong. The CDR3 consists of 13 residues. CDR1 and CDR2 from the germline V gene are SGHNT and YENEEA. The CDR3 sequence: CASSLVFPAEQYF. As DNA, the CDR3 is TGTGCCAGCAGCTTGGTGTTCCCCGCCGAGCAGTACTTC.

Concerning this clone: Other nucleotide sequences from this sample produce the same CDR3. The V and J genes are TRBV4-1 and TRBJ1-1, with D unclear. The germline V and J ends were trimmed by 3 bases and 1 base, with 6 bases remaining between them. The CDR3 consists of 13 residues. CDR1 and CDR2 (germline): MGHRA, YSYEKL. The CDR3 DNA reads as TGCGCCAGCAGCCACCCGCGGAACACTGAAGCTTTCTTT. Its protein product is CASSHPRNTEAFF.

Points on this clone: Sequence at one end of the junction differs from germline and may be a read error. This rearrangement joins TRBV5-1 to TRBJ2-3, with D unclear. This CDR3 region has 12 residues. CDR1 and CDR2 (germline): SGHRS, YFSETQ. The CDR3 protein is CASSLDTNTQYF. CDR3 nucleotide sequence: TGCGCCAGCAGCTTGGACACAAATACGCAGTATTTT. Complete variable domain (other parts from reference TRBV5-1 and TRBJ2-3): KAGVTQTPRYLIKTRGQQVTLSCSPISGHRSVSWYQQTPGQGLQFLFEYFSETQRNKGNFPGRFSGRQFSNSRSEMNVSTLELGDSALYLCASSLDTNTQYFGPGTRLTVL.

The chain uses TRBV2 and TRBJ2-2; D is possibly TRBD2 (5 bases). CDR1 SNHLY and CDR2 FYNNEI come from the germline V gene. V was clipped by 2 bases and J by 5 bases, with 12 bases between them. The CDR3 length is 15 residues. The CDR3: CASSELGRGTGELFF. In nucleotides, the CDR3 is TGTGCCAGCAGTGAACTAGGGAGAGGGACCGGGGAGCTGTTTTTT.

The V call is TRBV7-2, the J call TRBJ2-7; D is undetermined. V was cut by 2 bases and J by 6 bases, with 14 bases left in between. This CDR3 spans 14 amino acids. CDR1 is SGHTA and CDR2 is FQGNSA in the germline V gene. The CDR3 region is CASSLFLVTVEQYF. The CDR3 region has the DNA TGTGCCAGCAGCTTATTCCTAGTGACTGTCGAGCAGTACTTC.